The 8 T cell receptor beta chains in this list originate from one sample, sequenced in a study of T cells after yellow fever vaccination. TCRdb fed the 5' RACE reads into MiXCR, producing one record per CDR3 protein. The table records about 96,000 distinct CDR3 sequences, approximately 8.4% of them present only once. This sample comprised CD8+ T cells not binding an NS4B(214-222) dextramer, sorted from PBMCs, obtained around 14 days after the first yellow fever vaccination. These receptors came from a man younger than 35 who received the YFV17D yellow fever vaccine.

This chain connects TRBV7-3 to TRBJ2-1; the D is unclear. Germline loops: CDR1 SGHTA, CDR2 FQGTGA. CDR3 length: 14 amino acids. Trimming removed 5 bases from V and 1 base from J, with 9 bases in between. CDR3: CASSPLGSYNEQFF. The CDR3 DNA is TGTGCCAGCAGCCCCCTCGGATCCTACAATGAGCAGTTCTTC.

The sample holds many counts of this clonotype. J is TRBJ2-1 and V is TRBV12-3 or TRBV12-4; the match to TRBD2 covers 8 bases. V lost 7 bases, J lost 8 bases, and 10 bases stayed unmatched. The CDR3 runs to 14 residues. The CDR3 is CASTLGGGSDEQFF. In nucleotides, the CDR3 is TGTGCCAGCACCCTTGGCGGGGGGAGCGATGAGCAGTTCTTC.

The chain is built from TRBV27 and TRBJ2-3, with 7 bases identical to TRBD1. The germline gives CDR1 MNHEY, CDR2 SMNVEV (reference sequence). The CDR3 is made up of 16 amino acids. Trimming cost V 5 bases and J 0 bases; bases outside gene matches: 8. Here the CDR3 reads CASSRRAGGSTDTQYF. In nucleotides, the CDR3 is TGTGCCAGCAGTAGGCGGGCAGGGGGAAGCACAGATACGCAGTATTTT.

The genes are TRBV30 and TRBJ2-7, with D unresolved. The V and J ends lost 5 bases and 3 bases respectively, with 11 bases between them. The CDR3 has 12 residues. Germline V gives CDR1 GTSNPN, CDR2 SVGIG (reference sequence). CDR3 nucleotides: TGTGCCTGGGGGTCTGACGGCTACGAGCAGTACTTC. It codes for CAWGSDGYEQYF.

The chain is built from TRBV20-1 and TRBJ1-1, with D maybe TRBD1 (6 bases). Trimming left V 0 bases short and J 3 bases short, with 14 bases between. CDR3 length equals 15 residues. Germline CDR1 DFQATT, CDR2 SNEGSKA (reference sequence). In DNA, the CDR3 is TGCAGTGCTAGAGATCCTCCAGGGGTGGACACTGAAGCTTTCTTT. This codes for CSARDPPGVDTEAFF.

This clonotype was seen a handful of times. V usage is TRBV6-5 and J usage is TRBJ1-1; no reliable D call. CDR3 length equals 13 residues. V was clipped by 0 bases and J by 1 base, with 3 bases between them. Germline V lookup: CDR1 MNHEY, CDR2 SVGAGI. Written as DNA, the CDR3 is TGTGCCAGCAGTTACTCGGCGAACACTGAAGCTTTCTTT. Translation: CASSYSANTEAFF.

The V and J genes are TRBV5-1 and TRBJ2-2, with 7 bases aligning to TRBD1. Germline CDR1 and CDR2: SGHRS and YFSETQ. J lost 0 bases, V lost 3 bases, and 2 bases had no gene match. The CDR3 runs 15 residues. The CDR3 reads CASSWGQTNTGELFF. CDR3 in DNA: TGCGCCAGCAGCTGGGGACAGACGAACACCGGGGAGCTGTTTTTT.

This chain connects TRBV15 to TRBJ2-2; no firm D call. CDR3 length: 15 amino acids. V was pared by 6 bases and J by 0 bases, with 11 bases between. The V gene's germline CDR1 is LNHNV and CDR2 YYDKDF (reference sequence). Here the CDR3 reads CATSTPGANTGELFF. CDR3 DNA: TGTGCCACCAGTACCCCTGGGGCGAACACCGGGGAGCTGTTTTTT.